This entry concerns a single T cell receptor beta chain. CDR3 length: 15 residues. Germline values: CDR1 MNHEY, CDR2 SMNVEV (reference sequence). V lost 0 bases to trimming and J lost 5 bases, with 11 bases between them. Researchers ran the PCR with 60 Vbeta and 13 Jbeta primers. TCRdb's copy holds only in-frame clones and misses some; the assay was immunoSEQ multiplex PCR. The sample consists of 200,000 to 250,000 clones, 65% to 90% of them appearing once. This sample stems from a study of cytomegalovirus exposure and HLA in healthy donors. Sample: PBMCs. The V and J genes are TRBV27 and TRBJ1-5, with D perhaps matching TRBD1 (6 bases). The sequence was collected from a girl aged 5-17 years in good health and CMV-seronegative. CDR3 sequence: CASSLSGGTYQPQHF. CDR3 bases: TGTGCCAGCAGTTTATCGGGGGGGACATATCAGCCCCAGCATTTT.